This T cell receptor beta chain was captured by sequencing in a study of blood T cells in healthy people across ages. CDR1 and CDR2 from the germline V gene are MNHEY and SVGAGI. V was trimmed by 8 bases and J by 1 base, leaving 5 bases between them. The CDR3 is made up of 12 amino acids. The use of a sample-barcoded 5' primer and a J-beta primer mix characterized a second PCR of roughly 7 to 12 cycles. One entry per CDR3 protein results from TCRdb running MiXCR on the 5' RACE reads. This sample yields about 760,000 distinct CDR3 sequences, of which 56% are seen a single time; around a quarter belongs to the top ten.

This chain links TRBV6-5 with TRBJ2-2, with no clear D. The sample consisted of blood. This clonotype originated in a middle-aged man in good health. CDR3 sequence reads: CASYKNTGELFF. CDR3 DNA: TGTGCCAGCTACAAGAACACCGGGGAGCTGTTTTTT.